Shown below are 5 T cell receptor beta chains from a single sample sequenced in a study of molecular identifiers for immune sequencing clone quantification. TCRdb independently ran MiXCR on the PCR reads; one entry per CDR3 protein. In the table there are some 320,000 distinct CDR3 sequences, roughly 24% of which are singletons. The sample consisted of naive CD8+ T cells from blood, with Jurkat cell RNA spiked in. The subset denotes: FACS-sorted CD8+CD4-CCR7+CD45RA+ naive T cells. These receptors were collected from a human donor in good health. Some libraries in this study had Jurkat cell RNA spiked in.

This clonotype has ten or more counts. The junction departs from the called germline gene at one end, perhaps through a read error. The CDR3 is CASSLRLRPYEQYF. As DNA, the CDR3 is TGTGCCAGCAGTTTGAGGCTCCGACCCTATGAGCAGTACTTC. The chain links TRBV28 to TRBJ2-7; D gene uncertain. The CDR3 is made up of 14 amino acids. The V gene's germline CDR1 is MDHEN and CDR2 SYDVKM.

This clonotype was detected a few times. The chain recombines TRBV12-3 or TRBV12-4 with TRBJ1-1; D is ambiguous. The length of the CDR3 is 15 residues. V was trimmed by 4 bases and J by 4 bases, leaving 16 bases between them. The CDR3 DNA follows: TGTGCCAGCAGTTCCTCGGGCCCGGAAGCCACTGAAGCTTTCTTT. Translated: CASSSSGPEATEAFF.

This clonotype showed up many times. The chain employs TRBV5-6 and TRBJ1-2; D gene uncertain. V gave up 0 bases and J gave up 0 bases, with 3 bases separating them. CDR1 is SGHDT, CDR2 YYEEEE, per germline. The length of the CDR3 is 13 residues. The chain's CDR3 is CASSLEANYGYTF. CDR3 coding DNA: TGTGCCAGCAGCTTGGAAGCTAACTATGGCTACACCTTC.

The rearrangement links TRBV20-1 to TRBJ2-3; a possible D gene is TRBD2 (5 bases). V was shortened by 1 base and J by 0 bases, with 11 bases between the two germline ends. The CDR3 sequence is 15 residues long. Germline V gives CDR1 DFQATT, CDR2 SNEGSKA (reference sequence). CDR3 DNA: TGCAGTGCTAGAGGTTCGGAGGTTAGCACAGATACGCAGTATTTT. Residues: CSARGSEVSTDTQYF.

This clonotype was seen a few times. V gene TRBV7-9 combines with J gene TRBJ1-1; D is ambiguous. The CDR3 length is 16 residues. V was shortened by 1 base and J by 0 bases, with 12 bases between the two germline ends. Germline CDR1 is SEHNR and CDR2 is FQNEAQ (reference sequence). The CDR3: CASSLESGRLNTEAFF. The CDR3, as DNA: TGTGCCAGCAGCTTAGAATCGGGCAGGTTGAACACTGAAGCTTTCTTT.